These 29 T cell receptor beta chains originate from one sample sequenced in a study of T cells in Graves' hyperthyroidism and ophthalmopathy. The TCR beta CDR3 regions underwent amplification using RNA transcripts as the source. The HTBI primer set served for first-round RT-PCR of the TCR CDR3. TCRdb fed the multiplex PCR reads into MiXCR, producing one record per CDR3 protein. The data contain about 540,000 distinct CDR3 sequences, 46% of them singletons. The sample taken for sequencing was peripheral blood or thyroid tissue (not recorded which). The source of these receptors is a woman younger than 35 with Graves' hyperthyroidism.

CDR3 nucleotide sequence: TGCAGATCCGGGAACTATGGCTACACCTTC. Translation gives CRSGNYGYTF. The gene calls are TRBV29-1 and TRBJ1-2; D is uncertain. Germline CDR1 reads SQVTM; CDR2 reads ANQGSEA. The CDR3 is 10 residues long.

This clonotype has a count of ten or more. This chain uses TRBV25-1 with TRBJ1-1, with unresolved D. Trimming cost V 3 bases and J 7 bases, with 6 bases left between them. Germline CDR1 is MGHDK and CDR2 is SYGVNS. The CDR3 consists of 11 residues. The CDR3 loop reads CASSDGDEAFF. As DNA, the CDR3 is TGTGCCAGCAGTGACGGGGATGAAGCTTTCTTT.

The chain has TRBV27 and TRBJ1-6; no definite D call. Deletions cut 4 bases from V and 5 bases from J, with 12 bases between. The germline V gene encodes CDR1 MNHEY and CDR2 SMNVEV (reference sequence). CDR3 length: 15 residues. This chain's CDR3 is CASSSDRGNNSPLHF. CDR3 DNA sequence: TGTGCCAGCAGTTCCGATCGAGGGAATAATTCACCCCTCCACTTT.

This clonotype appeared many times. The chain has TRBV9 and TRBJ2-5, with D uncertain. V shed 0 bases and J shed 5 bases, with 11 bases lying between them. The germline gives CDR1 SGDLS, CDR2 YYNGEE. CDR3 length: 14 residues. The CDR3 nucleotides are TGTGCCAGCAGCGTAGGGGCGACGAGGGAGACCCAGTACTTC. Its protein is CASSVGATRETQYF.

V gene TRBV7-9 combines with J gene TRBJ2-1; 8 bases match TRBD2. CDR3 length: 16 amino acids. Trimming cost V 1 base and J 3 bases; bases outside gene matches: 5. CDR1 and CDR2 (germline): SEHNR, FQNEAQ (reference sequence). CDR3 sequence: CASSLVVAGGYNEQFF. DNA of the CDR3: TGTGCCAGCAGCTTAGTGGTGGCGGGAGGCTACAATGAGCAGTTCTTC.

This clonotype was counted ten times or more. V gene TRBV7-2 combines with J gene TRBJ2-7; 7 bases map to TRBD2. This CDR3 has 16 amino acids. J was trimmed by 3 bases and V by 3 bases; bases with no gene match: 11. Per the germline V gene, CDR1 is SGHTA and CDR2 is FQGNSA. In DNA form, the CDR3 reads TGTGCCAGCAGCTTCAATGGCGGGAGATTGGGCTACGAGCAGTACTTC. This sequence encodes CASSFNGGRLGYEQYF.

V gene TRBV4-3 combines with J gene TRBJ2-3, with D hard to call. The CDR3 covers 15 residues. Deletions cut 0 bases from V and 6 bases from J, with 13 bases between. The V gene's germline CDR1 is LGHNA and CDR2 YSLEER. This chain's CDR3 is CASSQDRLGPDTQYF. CDR3 nucleotides: TGCGCCAGCAGCCAAGATCGACTTGGGCCGGATACGCAGTATTTT.

This clonotype was seen repeatedly, ten times or more. This sequence joins TRBV29-1 and TRBJ2-2; 14 bases agree with TRBD2. CDR3 size: 15 residues. The V segment lost 3 bases and the J segment 6 bases; nucleotides outside the gene matches: 3. Germline assignment: CDR1 SQVTM and CDR2 ANQGSEA. The CDR3 DNA reads as TGCAGCGTTGACCCGGGACTAGCGGGAGCCGGGGAGCTGTTTTTT. Its protein product is CSVDPGLAGAGELFF.

This clonotype has more than one count but fewer than ten. The CDR3 nucleotides read TGTGCCACTTCGCGGAGGCCCCAGCATTTT. Its translation is CATSRRPQHF. V is TRBV12-3 or TRBV12-4 and J is TRBJ1-5, with unresolved D. The CDR3 sequence is 10 residues long. Trimming took off 10 bases at V and 9 bases at J, with 10 bases between the two ends.

The gene calls are TRBV20-1 and TRBJ2-7, with 9 positions matching TRBD1. Germline V gene lookup returns CDR1 DFQATT and CDR2 SNEGSKA (reference sequence). The V and J ends lost 6 bases and 0 bases, in that order; junction bases with no gene match: 9. This CDR3 is 15 amino acids long. The CDR3 DNA is TGCAGTGCGACACAGGGGGCTAGCCACTCCTACGAGCAGTACTTC. This gives the protein CSATQGASHSYEQYF.

The chain uses TRBV29-1 and TRBJ1-1, with 7 bases aligning to TRBD1. Trimming cost V 3 bases and J 2 bases; bases outside gene matches: 12. CDR3 length: 16 amino acids. Germline CDR1 is SQVTM and CDR2 is ANQGSEA. This chain's CDR3 is CSVEVGGGTANTEAFF. CDR3 nucleotides: TGCAGCGTTGAGGTAGGGGGCGGGACAGCAAACACTGAAGCTTTCTTT.

This clonotype was counted ten times or more. The chain recombines TRBV29-1 with TRBJ2-2; TRBD2 might be the D (5 bases). Germline V gene sequence: CDR1 SQVTM, CDR2 ANQGSEA. V shed 6 bases and J shed 5 bases, with 10 bases lying between them. The CDR3 contains 12 residues. The CDR3 reads CSVREGTGELFF. The CDR3 bases are TGCAGCGTGAGGGAAGGGACCGGGGAGCTGTTTTTT.

This clonotype was seen many times. V usage is TRBV6-1 and J usage is TRBJ1-1, with D possibly TRBD1 on 5 matching bases. V lost 3 bases to trimming and J lost 6 bases, with 8 bases between them. The CDR3 is made up of 12 amino acids. From germline, CDR1 is MNHNS and CDR2 SASEGT. As DNA, the CDR3 is TGTGCCAGCAGTGAGTGGGGCTCTGAAGCTTTCTTT. Amino acid sequence: CASSEWGSEAFF.

This clonotype has ten or more counts. The CDR3 here is CASSLAHRSYEQYF. In DNA, the CDR3 is TGTGCCAGCAGCTTAGCTCACAGAAGCTACGAGCAGTACTTC. This chain uses TRBV7-9 with TRBJ2-7, with D unresolved. Germline values: CDR1 SEHNR, CDR2 FQNEAQ (reference sequence). The CDR3 sequence is 14 residues long. Trimming took off 0 bases at V and 3 bases at J, with 9 bases between the two ends.

CDR3 bases: TGCAGCGCTTCTAGCGGGACTAACTCCTACGAGCAGTACTTC. This encodes CSASSGTNSYEQYF. The chain is built from TRBV29-1 and TRBJ2-7; 9 bases are shared with TRBD2. CDR1 and CDR2 (germline): SQVTM, ANQGSEA. V was pared by 7 bases and J by 0 bases, with 7 bases of the junction left unmatched. CDR3 length equals 14 residues.

The genes are TRBV24-1 and TRBJ1-2, with D possibly matching TRBD1 (5 bases). CDR3 length equals 14 residues. With 7 bases removed from V and 6 bases from J, the gap between germline ends came to 17 bases. Germline CDR1 is KGHDR and CDR2 is SFDVKD. The CDR3 DNA is TGTGCCACCAGCCCCCTTGGGAGGGACGATGGCTACACCTTC. This gives the protein CATSPLGRDDGYTF.

The chain joins TRBV7-9 to TRBJ2-5; 11 bases match TRBD2. The CDR3 covers 16 residues. Germline V CDR1 and CDR2: SEHNR, FQNEAQ (reference sequence). After removal of 4 bases from V and 1 base from J, the junction contained 5 bases not matched to a gene. The CDR3 loop reads CASSYSGRDSQETQYF. DNA of the CDR3: TGTGCCAGCAGCTATAGCGGGAGGGACAGCCAAGAGACCCAGTACTTC.

This clonotype was seen only a few times. The genes are TRBV12-3 or TRBV12-4 and TRBJ1-6; no firm D call. The CDR3 runs to 14 residues. Trimming removed 3 bases from V and 7 bases from J, with 10 bases in between. CDR3 sequence reads: CASSFQDANSPLHF. DNA of the CDR3: TGTGCCAGCAGTTTTCAGGACGCAAATTCACCCCTCCACTTT.

The chain combines TRBV10-3 with TRBJ2-3, with 8 bases fitting TRBD2. Germline V gives CDR1 ENHRY, CDR2 SYGVKD. The CDR3 sequence is 14 residues long. After removal of 11 bases from V and 0 bases from J, the junction contained 7 bases not matched to a gene. This CDR3 is CACGGRPSTDTQYF. The CDR3 DNA sequence: TGTGCCTGCGGCGGGAGGCCAAGCACAGATACGCAGTATTTT.

This chain joins TRBV2 and TRBJ2-6; no firm D call. Trimming shortened V by 4 bases and J by 18 bases, and 7 bases separated the two germline ends. The CDR3 length is 9 residues. The germline CDR1 and CDR2 sequences are SNHLY and FYNNEI. Written as DNA, the CDR3 is TGTGCCAGCAGTGCCTTCCCGACTTTC. This translates into CASSAFPTF.

The chain is built from TRBV18 and TRBJ1-5, with D maybe TRBD1 (6 bases). CDR3 length: 16 amino acids. V lost 1 base to trimming and J lost 5 bases, with 15 bases between them. CDR1 is KGHSH and CDR2 is LQKENI in the germline V gene. CDR3 protein: CASSPRPGAQHQPQHF. Here the CDR3 DNA reads TGTGCCAGCTCACCACGGCCAGGGGCGCAACATCAGCCCCAGCATTTT.

The table lists this clonotype with many counts. The chain combines TRBV15 with TRBJ1-5; no definite D call. The CDR3 length is 13 residues. Germline V gene sequence: CDR1 LNHNV, CDR2 YYDKDF (reference sequence). Trimming left V 3 bases short and J 3 bases short, with 6 bases between. The CDR3 region has the DNA TGTGCCACCAGCAGGGTAAACAATCAGCCCCAGCATTTT. It yields the protein CATSRVNNQPQHF. Looking up the rest from reference TRBV15 and TRBJ1-5 gives the full variable domain: DAMVIQNPRYQVTQFGKPVTLSCSQTLNHNVMYWYQQKSSQAPKLLFHYYDKDFNNEADTPDNFQSRRPNTSFCFLDIRSPGLGDTAMYLCATSRVNNQPQHFGDGTRLSIL.

As for this clonotype: A junction end diverges from the germline sequence, so it may reflect a read error. This chain connects TRBV2 to TRBJ1-1, with D unresolved. In germline, CDR1 is SNHLY, CDR2 FYNNEI. The CDR3 consists of 15 residues. CDR3 sequence: CASSQAGFMNTEAFF. In DNA, the CDR3 is TGTGCCAGCAGTCAAGCGGGATTCATGAACACTGAAGCTTTCTTT. The whole variable domain, filled in from reference TRBV2 and TRBJ1-1, reads EPEVTQTPSHQVTQMGQEVILRCVPISNHLYFYWYRQILGQKVEFLVSFYNNEISEKSEIFDDQFSVERPDGSNFTLKIRSTKLEDSAMYFCASSQAGFMNTEAFFGQGTRLTVV.

The V and J genes are TRBV20-1 and TRBJ2-1; TRBD1 matches at 10 bases. V shed 5 bases, J shed 6 bases, and the junction held 10 bases outside the gene matches. The CDR3 runs 15 residues. Germline V lookup: CDR1 DFQATT, CDR2 SNEGSKA (reference sequence). As DNA, the CDR3 is TGCAGTGCTCGTGATAGCAGGACAGGGGGCAATGAGCAGTTCTTC. This gives the protein CSARDSRTGGNEQFF.

This clonotype was detected ten times or more. The chain couples TRBV5-8 to TRBJ1-5, with D possibly being TRBD1 (6 bases). The CDR3 is 14 residues long. The germline gives CDR1 SGHTS, CDR2 YDEGEE. The V end lost 2 bases, the J end lost 5 bases, and 11 bases lay between the germline ends. This chain's CDR3 is CASSLSGADQPQHF. Written as DNA, the CDR3 is TGTGCCAGCAGCTTATCGGGGGCAGATCAGCCCCAGCATTTT.

This clonotype was seen a handful of times. The J gene is TRBJ2-2, the V gene TRBV7-3; D perhaps matches TRBD2 (6 bases). Per germline, CDR1 SGHTA and CDR2 FQGTGA. The CDR3 is 15 residues long. The V gene lost 6 bases and the J gene lost 4 bases, with 15 bases spanning the gap. CDR3 in amino acids: CASSLPGGSTGELFF. Here the CDR3 DNA reads TGTGCCAGCAGTTTACCCGGAGGGTCCACCGGGGAGCTGTTTTTT.

The chain couples TRBV7-6 to TRBJ1-4, with D possibly matching TRBD1 (6 bases). The germline V gene encodes CDR1 SGHVS and CDR2 FNYEAQ. V lost 5 bases, J lost 16 bases, and 23 bases lay in between. The CDR3 has 14 residues. CDR3 DNA sequence: TGTGCCAGCAGCCAAGATCAAGGGGGAGCTGGACCGTTTTTT. This codes for CASSQDQGGAGPFF.

Many counts were recorded for this clonotype. The genes are TRBV27 and TRBJ2-5; possibly TRBD1 for D (5 bases). V was pared by 2 bases and J by 2 bases, with 9 bases between. Germline V gene sequence: CDR1 MNHEY, CDR2 SMNVEV (reference sequence). CDR3 length equals 14 residues. CDR3 loop: CASSLAGWQETQYF. The CDR3 region has the DNA TGTGCCAGCAGTTTAGCAGGGTGGCAAGAGACCCAGTACTTC.

The J gene is TRBJ2-7, the V gene TRBV4-3; 13 bases are shared with TRBD2. CDR3 length: 16 amino acids. The trim removed 3 bases at V and 0 bases at J, leaving 2 bases unmatched. Germline V gene lookup returns CDR1 LGHNA and CDR2 YSLEER. The DNA of the CDR3 is TGCGCCAGCAGCCACGGGACTAGCGGGACCTCCTACGAGCAGTACTTC. Residues: CASSHGTSGTSYEQYF.